This entry features one T cell receptor (beta chain) sequence. Its cognate antigen is unknown. Patients were left out if they had other autoimmune diseases, uncontrolled infections, pregnancy or lactation. RNA transcripts were the template, and TCR beta CDR3 regions were amplified from them. HTBI-primed RT-PCR formed the first round, and a multiplex PCR formed the second. TCRdb ran MiXCR on the multiplex PCR reads and lists one entry per CDR3 protein. The sample lists about 1.2 million distinct CDR3 sequences, about 38% occurring once. The data were taken from a study of Graves' ophthalmopathy and Graves' hyperthyroidism. Study at large: Researchers classed hyperthyroidism as stable given no ophthalmopathy within 18 months of follow-up. Study-wide points: It was with 70.59% sensitivity and around 72% specificity that the model predicted ophthalmopathy progression.

The CDR3 is 15 residues long. Per the germline V gene, CDR1 is SEHNR and CDR2 is FQNEAQ (reference sequence). V was clipped by 7 bases and J by 6 bases; unmatched bases: 11. V usage is TRBV7-9 and J usage is TRBJ2-2; 7 positions agree with TRBD2. The sample was peripheral blood or thyroid tissue (not recorded which). The sequence came from an adult man with Graves' hyperthyroidism. CDR3 coding DNA: TGTGCCAGCACCAGGGCGGGAGTGTCCCCCGGGGAGCTGTTTTTT. As protein: CASTRAGVSPGELFF.